This T cell receptor beta chain came from a study of shared clonotypes between healthy human individuals (TCRdb year 2020). Regarding the complete study: The cohort included a few men and a couple of women between 18 and 49 years of age. Between about 0.85 and 9.5 billion PBMCs per donor were obtained by leukapheresis. To estimate repertoire size and how much clonotypes are shared between individuals, the study performed deep sequencing of blood TCR repertoires from roughly five healthy adults. For each donor, CD4 naive and CD4 memory were each given three plates, CD8 naive was given two plates, and CD8 memory was given one plate. Different laboratories and diverse techniques were used to prepare libraries and sequence TCR repertoires, to increase sequencing depth and limit assay-specific biases.

With regard to this clone: It lacks a known antigen. No much larger clone is present one base from it, and per-base qualities are unavailable.

Findings and caveats that apply to the study as a whole: Only blood was sampled, and tissue TCR repertoires likely differ from those in blood. Pairwise subsampling indicated that sequencing depth was expected to affect the degree of clonotype sharing among donors. When a handful of donors were compared, the shared fraction of clonotypes was about 5.4% for naive CD4, about 4% for naive CD8, roughly 2.5% for memory CD4, and about 0.36% for memory CD8. Because the study included a small number of donors, the genetic and exposure-history diversity represented was limited. Incomplete sequencing was indicated by rarefaction of sorted-subset datasets, despite the large sequencing depth. Estimated clonotype richness was generally larger for naive than for memory subsets. Clonotypes shared by all four sorted-subset donors showed higher generation probabilities than non-shared clonotypes.

CD8 naive samples were obtained by positive selection for CCR7 among CD45RO-negative cells, yielding a CD45RA+CCR7+ population from which TemRA cells were excluded. The donors were healthy, HIV-negative adults who had no recently reported acute infections or vaccinations. All donors were Caucasian adults living in Nashville, Tennessee, USA. Blood was collected by leukapheresis, and PBMCs were isolated by Ficoll-Histopaque density gradient centrifugation and then cryopreserved in liquid nitrogen vapor phase. Analytical flow cytometry was used to check the purity and quantity of every magnetically sorted T cell population. Genomic DNA was isolated from every sorted fraction and measured by UV absorbance on a Nanodrop 2000c. The V and J ends are trimmed by 8 bases and 2 bases, leaving 19 bases between them. Inclusive of the bounding cysteine and phenylalanine, the CDR3 is 16 residues long. The sequence is cut down to CDR3 DNA, 48 bases in frame from base 1. CDR1 is given as LNHDA and CDR2 as SQIVND, both from the germline V gene (reference sequence).

Using the deep immunoSEQ assay, multiplex PCR amplified TCR CDR3 regions from genomic DNA. For each cell subset, the extracted genomic DNA was distributed evenly across all wells of several immunoSEQ 96-well plates, and each plate served as one replicate. For sorted subsets, each replicate PCR was loaded with roughly 0.2 ug genomic DNA, equivalent to 25,000 to 35,000 T cell genomes. Purified libraries were quantified with a Qubit 3.0 fluorometer, sized on a Bioanalyzer 2100, and re-quantified with the KAPA Library Quantification kit. Every immunoSEQ 96-well plate was sequenced on a separate single-read 150-cycle Illumina NextSeq 550 flow cell. The study's own analysis went as follows. Because the immunoSEQ output held only junctional sequences and lacked quality scores, the filtering could not match the filtering applied to full-length reads. To assign V/J genes and CDR3, sequences were annotated using PyIR, a Python wrapper for IgBLAST v1.9, with IMGT germline references. Reads were filtered out if the reads had weak V/J assignments (E-value above 1e-6), no CDR3, stop codons, out-of-frame junctions, or ambiguous translated residues. V3J clonotypes were defined by identical inferred V gene, J gene, and CDR3 amino acid sequence. Percentage overlap between repertoires was calculated by dividing the number of shared unique clonotypes by the size of the smaller repertoire. Three approaches were used to assess repertoire richness: RTK rarefaction, the Chao1 estimator, and Recon v2.1 estimates of unobserved clonotypes. Generation probabilities were computed with OLGA for all TCRbeta clonotypes obtained by the gDNA method from several donors. TCRdb limited this immuneACCESS table to in-frame rearrangements with V and J called. A share of clones is missing; checked studies link under half to unresolved V genes, and the rest is unexplained. That table is the source of V, J and clone size, and D and trimming were worked out from the DNA. This sample is represented by about 820,000 clones; 85% to 95% of them were singletons. The ten largest clones represent about 25% of the sample.

The sequence is built from TRBV19 and TRBJ2-1; the D segment could be TRBD2, given 6 matching bases. This receptor was taken from a man aged 25-45 years in good health. Sequenced input: naive CD8+ T cells sorted from blood. Sample cell subset or site, as interpreted from the label and publication: CD45RA+CCR7+. The bases are TGTGCCAGTGGTGGGGTCGGGAGACCCCCCTACAATGAGCAGTTCTTC. Translation gives CASGGVGRPPYNEQFF.